This T cell receptor beta chain stems from a study of vaccination and CD4 T cells after COVID-19. Specified treatment: roughly 10-day PBMC culture with coronavirus spike peptide pools or control peptides (ViraFEST assay). The Oncomine TCR Beta short-read assay sequenced DNA from cultured CD4+ T cells. Via MiXCR, TCRdb re-called the PCR reads, giving one row per CDR3 protein. The table has roughly 7,500 distinct CDR3 sequences, less than 75% seen once; the top ten hold approximately 35%. Overall study findings and caveats: Post-vaccination, and not before, a median 86.3% of reactive clones appeared in convalescent patients. A comparatively limited set of convalescent patients was examined, with no early post-infection timepoints.

After removal of 1 base from V and 4 bases from J, the junction contained 3 bases not matched to a gene. The length of the CDR3 is 14 residues. As regards this clonotype: Its specificity is not known.

The sample consisted of CD4+ T cells from blood, cultured in vitro. The clonotype originates from a human donor who had recovered from COVID-19. The V gene is TRBV12-3 or TRBV12-4, the J gene TRBJ2-7, with 8 bases matching TRBD2. The DNA of the CDR3 is TGTGCCAGCAGTTTAGGGCTAGCGGGTTACGAGCAGTACTTC. Translation gives CASSLGLAGYEQYF.